This T cell receptor beta chain stems from a study of vaccination and CD4 T cells after COVID-19. Indicated treatment: approximately 11-day PBMC culture with coronavirus spike peptide pools or control peptides (ViraFEST assay). Per the germline V gene, CDR1 is LNHDA and CDR2 is SQIVND (reference sequence). V dropped 9 bases and J dropped 5; count of bases not matched to a gene: 14. This CDR3 contains 15 residues. A note on this clonotype: The antigen remains undetermined.

The Oncomine TCR Beta short-read assay sequenced DNA from cultured CD4+ T cells. Via MiXCR, TCRdb re-called the PCR reads, giving one row per CDR3 protein. The data hold 13,000 to 15,000 distinct CDR3 sequences, with over 60% observed a single time. Notes on the study in general: Looking at convalescent patients, a median around 84% of reactive clones were present only post-vaccination.

The sequencing sample was made of CD4+ T cells from blood, cultured in vitro. J is TRBJ2-5 and V is TRBV19; 8 nucleotides agree with TRBD2. The TCR was taken from a human donor who had recovered from COVID-19. The DNA for the CDR3 is TGTGCCAGCCGAAGGCAGCGGGGGTTGTGGGAGACCCAGTACTTC. It encodes CASRRQRGLWETQYF.